This T cell receptor beta chain appears in the sequencing data of a study of spatial heterogeneity in lung cancer (dated by TCRdb to between 2017 and 2020). Regarding the complete study: Donors were some 67 patients with early-stage, untreated non-small cell lung cancer from the lung TRACERx cohort. The study quantitatively compared TCR alpha and beta repertoires across multiple tumor regions, matched nontumor lung and blood in non-small cell lung cancer. In the raw uncorrected reads, each unique combination of TCR and UMI appeared on average more than ten times. Nonsynonymous mutation counts, determined by whole-exome sequencing of tumor tissue, were related to features of the TCR repertoire. Follow-up PBMC samples were sequenced whenever available, and the median time to follow-up was about two years after resection. Both alpha and beta chains were TCR-sequenced in a few hundred tumor regions, approximately 64 matched nontumor lung samples and over 55 PBMC samples obtained at surgery. Beta-chain transcripts were consistently detected in greater numbers than alpha-chain transcripts, which likely reflected higher beta-chain transcript abundance.

To note about this clonotype: The antigen this receptor binds is unknown. Per-base quality was not reported, and no clone a single base away is much larger than it.

General study outcomes and caveats: Only 11 to 15 patients were included in the comparisons of baseline and follow-up blood repertoires. Ubiquitous expanded tumor TCRs were detected in blood more often at tumor resection than at routine follow-up. Confirming at a functional level the hypothesis that regional TCRs recognize regional mutations was considered to require additional single-cell paired TCR alpha and beta sequencing.

Trimming takes 3 bases off V and 8 bases off J; junction bases not matched to a gene: 3. Taken from the germline V gene, the CDR1 and CDR2 loops are SGHTA and FQGNSA. The CDR3, cysteine through phenylalanine, is 14 amino acids long. Left in the record is the CDR3 DNA by itself, 42 bases read in frame from the first base. The library was made by 5' RACE. The sequencing machine was a NextSeq 500. To allow correction of PCR and sequencing errors, the TCR library protocol tagged every TCR cDNA molecule with a unique molecular identifier. In the authors' own workflow: TCR identification, UMI-based error correction and CDR3 extraction were all carried out with Decombinator tools. TCRs above a frequency of 2 per 1,000, corresponding to the top 1% of the tumor frequency distribution, were defined as expanded. Rényi diversity was computed with the R vegan package after subsampling each repertoire 100 times to 5,000 TCRs. To build CDR3 similarity networks, amino acid triplet string-kernel similarity was used, and CDR3s were connected when their pairwise similarity was above 0.82. TCRdb cleaned the public reads at Q25 with fastp, built clones with MiXCR and kept in-frame beta chains. CDR3 protein duplicates are merged, each entry listing the most common genes and DNA. For this entry, the V and J calls and clone size follow TCRdb and not the study's own pipeline. The table for this sample lists around 110,000 distinct CDR3 sequences; 10% to 15% of them were counted only once. Approximately 17% of the sample comes from the top ten.

The sample's time point label, decoded: blood at routine non-recurrence follow-up after resection. Whole RNA extracted from tumor and nontumor lung tissue, or from cryopreserved PBMC samples, was used for TCR sequencing without cell sorting. A patient was chosen for TCR sequencing only when enough RNA was available from at least two tumor regions. The receptor was derived from a male donor with early-stage non-small cell lung cancer. This sequence uses TRBV7-2 and TRBJ2-1, with TRBD2 identical over 11 junction bases. The sequencing here drew on PBMCs, taken at follow-up. CDR3 loop: CASSFTSGGDEQFF. The DNA sequence is as follows: TGTGCCAGCAGCTTCACTAGCGGGGGCGATGAGCAGTTCTTC. The full variable domain, with segments outside the CDR3 supplied by the reference TRBV7-2 and TRBJ2-1 proteins, appears as GAGVSQSPSNKVTEKGKDVELRCDPISGHTALYWYRQSLGQGLEFLIYFQGNSAPDKSGLPSDRFSAERTGGSVSTLTIQRTQQEDSAVYLCASSFTSGGDEQFFGPGTRLTVL.